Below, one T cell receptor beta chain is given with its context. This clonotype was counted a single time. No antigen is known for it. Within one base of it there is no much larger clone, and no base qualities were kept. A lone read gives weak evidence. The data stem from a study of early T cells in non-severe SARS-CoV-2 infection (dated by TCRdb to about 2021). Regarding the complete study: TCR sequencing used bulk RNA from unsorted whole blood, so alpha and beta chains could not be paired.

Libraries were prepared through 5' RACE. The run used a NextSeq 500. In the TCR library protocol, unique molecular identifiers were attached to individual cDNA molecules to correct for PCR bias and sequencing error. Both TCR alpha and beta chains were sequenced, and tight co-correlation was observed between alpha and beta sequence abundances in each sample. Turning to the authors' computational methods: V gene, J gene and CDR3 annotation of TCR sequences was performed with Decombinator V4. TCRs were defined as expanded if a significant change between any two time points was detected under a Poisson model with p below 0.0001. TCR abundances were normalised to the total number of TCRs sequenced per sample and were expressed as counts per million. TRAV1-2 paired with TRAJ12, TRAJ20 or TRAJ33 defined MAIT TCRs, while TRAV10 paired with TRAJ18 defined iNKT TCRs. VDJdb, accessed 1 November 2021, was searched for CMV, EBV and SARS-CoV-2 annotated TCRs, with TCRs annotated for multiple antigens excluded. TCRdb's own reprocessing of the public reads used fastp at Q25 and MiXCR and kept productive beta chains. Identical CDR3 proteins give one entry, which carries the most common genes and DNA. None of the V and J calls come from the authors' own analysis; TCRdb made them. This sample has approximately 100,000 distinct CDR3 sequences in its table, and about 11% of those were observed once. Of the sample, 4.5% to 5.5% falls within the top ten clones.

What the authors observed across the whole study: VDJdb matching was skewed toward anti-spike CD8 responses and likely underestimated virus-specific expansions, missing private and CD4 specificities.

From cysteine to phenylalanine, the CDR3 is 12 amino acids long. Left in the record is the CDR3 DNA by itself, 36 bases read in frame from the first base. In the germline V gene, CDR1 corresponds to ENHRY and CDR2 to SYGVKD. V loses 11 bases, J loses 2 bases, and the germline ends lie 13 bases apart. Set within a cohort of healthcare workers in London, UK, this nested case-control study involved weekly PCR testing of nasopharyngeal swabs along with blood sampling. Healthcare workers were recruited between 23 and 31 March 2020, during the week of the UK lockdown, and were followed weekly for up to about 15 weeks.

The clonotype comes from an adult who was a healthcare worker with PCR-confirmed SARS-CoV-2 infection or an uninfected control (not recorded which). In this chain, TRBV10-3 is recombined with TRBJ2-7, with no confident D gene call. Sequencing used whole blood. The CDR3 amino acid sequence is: CASSKETYEQYF. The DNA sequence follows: TGTGCCTCGTCCAAGGAGACCTACGAGCAGTACTTC.